The 29 T cell receptor beta chains in this list originate from one sample, sequenced in a study of blood T cell repertoires in COVID-19. Using immunoSEQ multiplex PCR, the repertoire was profiled, and TCRdb retains in-frame clones only, with some absent. The sample carries under 150,000 clones, over 80% recorded once. Sequencing was performed on peripheral blood. These receptors originate from a man aged 40-50 years with active or convalescent COVID-19.

This chain joins TRBV2 and TRBJ2-1; TRBD1 matches 7 bases. V shed 6 bases and J 6 bases; nucleotides not matched to a gene: 5. The CDR3 length is 13 residues. Per the germline V gene, CDR1 is SNHLY and CDR2 is FYNNEI. CDR3 in DNA: TGTGCCAGCAGCGCTAGGACAGGCAATGAGCAGTTCTTC. Translating it yields CASSARTGNEQFF.

The rearrangement uses TRBV14 and TRBJ1-4, with TRBD1 identical over 7 bases. V lost 4 bases, J lost 5 bases, and 1 base stayed unmatched. Germline CDR1 and CDR2: SGHDN and FVKESK. This CDR3 has 13 residues. CDR3 loop: CASSRGGNEKLFF. DNA of the CDR3: TGTGCCAGCAGCCGAGGGGGCAATGAAAAACTGTTTTTT.

The chain joins TRBV5-1 to TRBJ2-3, with D possibly being TRBD1 (6 bases). CDR1 is SGHRS, CDR2 YFSETQ, per germline. The CDR3 consists of 16 residues. The V end lost 8 bases, the J end lost 0 bases, and 19 bases lay between the germline ends. CDR3 loop: CASDKGDTTSTDTQYF. DNA for the CDR3: TGCGCCAGTGACAAGGGGGACACGACGAGCACAGATACGCAGTATTTT.

The chain uses TRBV15 and TRBJ2-3; D is ambiguous. Trimming pared 5 bases from V and 1 base from J, leaving 10 bases between. The CDR3 covers 14 residues. CDR1 is LNHNV and CDR2 is YYDKDF in the germline V gene (reference sequence). CDR3 coding DNA: TGTGCCACCAGCCCTAGGTTGGGCACAGATACGCAGTATTTT. The encoded protein is CATSPRLGTDTQYF.

This clone was counted between two and nine times. The rearrangement links TRBV5-4 to TRBJ2-1; 7 bases align to TRBD1. After removal of 4 bases from V and 8 bases from J, the junction contained 6 bases not matched to a gene. CDR1 SGHNT and CDR2 YYREEE come from the germline V gene (reference sequence). The CDR3 spans 13 residues. The CDR3 nucleotides read TGTGCCAGCAGCCGGGACAGTTACTATGAGCAGTTCTTC. It yields the protein CASSRDSYYEQFF. Drawing the rest from reference TRBV5-4 and TRBJ2-1, the complete variable domain is ETGVTQSPTHLIKTRGQQVTLRCSSQSGHNTVSWYQQALGQGPQFIFQYYREEENGRGNFPPRFSGLQFPNYSSELNVNALELDDSALYLCASSRDSYYEQFFGPGTRLTVL.

The rearrangement joins TRBV6-5 to TRBJ1-1; 8 bases fit TRBD1. The germline CDR1 and CDR2 sequences are MNHEY and SVGAGI. V shed 4 bases and J 7 bases; nucleotides not matched to a gene: 2. CDR3 size: 12 residues. This CDR3 reads CASSSGTGEAFF. The CDR3 coding sequence is TGTGCCAGCAGTTCCGGGACAGGTGAAGCTTTCTTT.

V is TRBV10-1 and J is TRBJ1-2, with D unresolved. Germline loops: CDR1 WNHNN, CDR2 SYGVQD (reference sequence). The CDR3 contains 13 residues. The V gene lost 3 bases and the J gene lost 2 bases, with 7 bases spanning the gap. CDR3 sequence reads: CASSDGGNYGYTF. The CDR3 DNA sequence: TGCGCCAGCAGTGACGGAGGCAACTATGGCTACACCTTC.

The genes are TRBV6-5 and TRBJ1-5; perhaps TRBD1 as D (5 bases). The ends were cut back, 0 bases at V and 6 bases at J, with 9 bases in the middle. This CDR3 is 14 amino acids long. Germline lookup yields CDR1 MNHEY and CDR2 SVGAGI. CDR3 nucleotides: TGTGCCAGCAGTTACTCGCAGGGTATTCAGCCCCAGCATTTT. As protein: CASSYSQGIQPQHF.

The V call is TRBV19, the J call TRBJ2-7; a possible D gene is TRBD2 (5 bases). V lost 6 bases to trimming and J lost 3 bases, with 18 bases between them. The CDR3 runs 15 residues. Germline loops: CDR1 LNHDA, CDR2 SQIVND (reference sequence). This CDR3 is CASRPSGVADYEQYF. CDR3 DNA sequence: TGTGCCAGTAGGCCCTCCGGGGTTGCGGACTACGAGCAGTACTTC.

The chain combines TRBV29-1 with TRBJ2-7; D is perhaps TRBD2 (6 bases). V lost 1 base and J lost 0, with 13 bases in between. This CDR3 has 15 residues. The germline gives CDR1 SQVTM, CDR2 ANQGSEA. The CDR3 spells CSVEGDSGSSYEQYF. In DNA, the CDR3 is TGCAGCGTTGAAGGTGATAGCGGCAGCTCCTACGAGCAGTACTTC.

The CDR3 sequence: CASSFDRSYNEQFF. The CDR3 region has the DNA TGTGCCAGCAGCTTTGACAGAAGCTACAATGAGCAGTTCTTC. V gene TRBV5-5 combines with J gene TRBJ2-1, with TRBD1 as a possible D gene (5 bases). The CDR3 loop spans 14 amino acids. Germline V gene data show CDR1 as SGHKS and CDR2 as YYEKEE (reference sequence). Trimming took off 2 bases at V and 3 bases at J, with 9 bases between the two ends.

This clone was counted once. The chain joins TRBV7-2 to TRBJ2-7; TRBD1 matches 8 bases. Germline V gene lookup returns CDR1 SGHTA and CDR2 FQGNSA. This CDR3 region has 19 residues. V shed 3 bases and J 3 bases; nucleotides not matched to a gene: 19. CDR3: CASSLQTHSTGAKVYEQYF. In DNA, the CDR3 is TGTGCCAGCAGCTTGCAGACTCACTCGACAGGGGCGAAAGTCTACGAGCAGTACTTC.

The chain employs TRBV15 and TRBJ1-4, with D possibly being TRBD1 (5 bases). In germline, CDR1 is LNHNV, CDR2 YYDKDF (reference sequence). The ends were cut back, 5 bases at V and 5 bases at J, with 15 bases in the middle. The CDR3 totals 15 residues. CDR3 sequence reads: CATSPRLGGNEKLFF. CDR3 nucleotides: TGTGCCACCAGCCCTAGGCTGGGGGGAAATGAAAAACTGTTTTTT.

The chain joins TRBV3-1 (or the pseudogene TRBV3-2) to TRBJ2-7, with 11 bases lining up with TRBD1. CDR3 size: 15 residues. Losses at the gene ends were 7 bases for V and 1 base for J; bases not matched to a gene: 6. Germline loops: CDR1 LGHDT, CDR2 YNNKEL (reference sequence). CDR3 loop: CASIGTGGKSYEQYF. The DNA for the CDR3 is TGTGCCAGCATCGGGACAGGGGGAAAGTCCTACGAGCAGTACTTC.

The rearrangement uses TRBV7-3 and TRBJ2-2, with 8 positions matching TRBD1. V shed 4 bases and J 6 bases; nucleotides not matched to a gene: 7. Germline V lookup: CDR1 SGHTA, CDR2 FQGTGA. The CDR3 consists of 15 residues. CDR3 DNA: TGTGCCAGCAGCTCCCAGGGGGCGAAGGCCGGGGAGCTGTTTTTT. It specifies CASSSQGAKAGELFF.

The chain links TRBV19 to TRBJ1-2, with unresolved D. The CDR3 length is 11 residues. V was shortened by 6 bases and J by 8 bases, with 10 bases between the two germline ends. CDR1 LNHDA and CDR2 SQIVND come from the germline V gene (reference sequence). CDR3: CASREVSGYTF. CDR3 nucleotide sequence: TGTGCCAGTAGAGAGGTCAGCGGCTACACCTTC.

This clone was counted a few times. J is TRBJ1-1 and V is TRBV15, with D possibly TRBD1 on 5 matching bases. The CDR3 covers 13 residues. Trimming left V 5 bases short and J 4 bases short, with 11 bases between. The germline V gene has CDR1 LNHNV and CDR2 YYDKDF (reference sequence). CDR3 residues: CATSRPGGTEAFF. The CDR3 coding sequence is TGTGCCACCAGCCGTCCGGGGGGCACTGAAGCTTTCTTT.

The V gene is TRBV9, the J gene TRBJ2-1, with 8 bases that match TRBD2. The CDR3 runs 15 residues. Germline V gene sequence: CDR1 SGDLS, CDR2 YYNGEE. The V and J ends lost 0 bases and 3 bases, in that order; junction bases with no gene match: 2. This CDR3 reads CASSVAGRVYNEQFF. The CDR3 nucleotides read TGTGCCAGCAGCGTAGCCGGGAGGGTCTACAATGAGCAGTTCTTC.

This clone has a single count. J is TRBJ1-2 and V is TRBV7-2, with 9 bases fitting TRBD1. V was pared by 1 base and J by 4 bases, with 4 bases of the junction left unmatched. The CDR3 covers 15 residues. Germline V gives CDR1 SGHTA, CDR2 FQGNSA. CDR3: CASSLDGTGSYGYTF. Written as DNA, the CDR3 is TGTGCCAGCAGCTTAGACGGGACAGGGTCCTATGGCTACACCTTC.

This chain uses TRBV4-3 with TRBJ1-2, with 8 nucleotides matching TRBD1. Unmatched junction bases numbered 13, after V lost 1 base and J lost 3 bases. CDR3 length equals 18 residues. CDR1 LGHNA and CDR2 YSLEER come from the germline V gene. CDR3 DNA: TGCGCCAGCAGCCAAGTCTTAAGTCAGGCAGGGGGCGACTATGGCTACACCTTC. Amino acid sequence: CASSQVLSQAGGDYGYTF.

The gene calls are TRBV6-1 and TRBJ2-7; D unclear. This CDR3 comprises 16 residues. Trimming took 3 bases from V and 3 from J, leaving 18 bases between them. Germline V CDR1 and CDR2: MNHNS, SASEGT. Here the CDR3 reads CASSDQPEKRGYEQYF. The CDR3 nucleotides are TGTGCCAGCAGTGATCAACCAGAAAAGAGAGGCTACGAGCAGTACTTC.

V is TRBV9 and J is TRBJ2-7; D possibly corresponds to TRBD2 (5 bases). The CDR3 has 13 residues. The V gene's germline CDR1 is SGDLS and CDR2 YYNGEE. V was trimmed by 4 bases and J by 4 bases, leaving 12 bases between them. The CDR3 DNA follows: TGTGCCAGCAGCCCAGCCGGAGGATACGAGCAGTACTTC. Protein sequence: CASSPAGGYEQYF.

The chain joins TRBV7-2 to TRBJ2-2; no reliable D call. Trimming pared 1 base from V and 3 bases from J, leaving 6 bases between. The CDR3 consists of 14 residues. Germline CDR1 SGHTA, CDR2 FQGNSA. CDR3 region: CASSLVGYTGELFF. DNA of the CDR3: TGTGCCAGCAGCTTAGTGGGCTACACCGGGGAGCTGTTTTTT.

V usage is TRBV19 and J usage is TRBJ1-1, with 8 bases matching TRBD1. J gave up 4 bases and V 9 bases, and 7 bases lay outside the gene matches. The V gene's germline CDR1 is LNHDA and CDR2 SQIVND (reference sequence). This CDR3 comprises 13 residues. The CDR3 nucleotides are TGTGCCAGCTCTGGACAGGGTGTCACTGAAGCTTTCTTT. Translation: CASSGQGVTEAFF.

The CDR3 DNA sequence: TGTGCCAGCAGTCCCATGTCCCCCCTCGGGGCGGGGGGTTCATACAATGAGCAGTTCTTC. Amino acids: CASSPMSPLGAGGSYNEQFF. The V call is TRBV6-2 or TRBV6-3, the J call TRBJ2-1, with 8 bases lining up with TRBD2. With V trimmed by 5 bases and J by 4 bases, 22 bases remained unmatched. Germline CDR1 and CDR2: MNHEY and SVGEGT. This CDR3 contains 20 residues.

This chain links TRBV4-3 with TRBJ2-5; D gene ambiguous. The CDR3 is 16 residues long. CDR1 is LGHNA, CDR2 YSLEER, per germline. V was cut by 0 bases and J by 5 bases, with 16 bases left in between. The CDR3 reads CASSQDQPDAAETQYF. CDR3 in DNA: TGCGCCAGCAGCCAAGATCAACCCGACGCAGCGGAGACCCAGTACTTC.

This sequence joins TRBV5-5 and TRBJ1-6; no definite D call. Trimming left V 1 base short and J 3 bases short, with 2 bases between. The CDR3 covers 13 residues. Germline lookup yields CDR1 SGHKS and CDR2 YYEKEE (reference sequence). The CDR3 DNA sequence: TGTGCCAGCAGCTTGTACTATAATTCACCCCTCCACTTT. As protein: CASSLYYNSPLHF. Filled out from reference TRBV5-5 and TRBJ1-6, the complete variable domain reads DAGVTQSPTHLIKTRGQQVTLRCSPISGHKSVSWYQQVLGQGPQFIFQYYEKEERGRGNFPDRFSARQFPNYSSELNVNALLLGDSALYLCASSLYYNSPLHFGNGTRLTVT.

The sample holds a few counts of this clone. CDR3 in DNA: TGTGCCAGCAGCTTATCCGGGGGGCTATCCTACAATGAGCAGTTCTTC. As protein: CASSLSGGLSYNEQFF. This rearrangement joins TRBV13 to TRBJ2-1; a weak D match, TRBD2 (7 bases). Germline loops: CDR1 PRHDT, CDR2 FYEKMQ (reference sequence). The CDR3 runs 16 residues. With 2 bases removed from V and 1 base from J, the gap between germline ends came to 12 bases.

V and J are TRBV14 and TRBJ1-1, with D possibly TRBD1 on 5 matching bases. The CDR3 is 14 residues long. Trimming removed 3 bases from V and 2 bases from J, with 10 bases in between. Germline values: CDR1 SGHDN, CDR2 FVKESK. CDR3 in amino acids: CASSQLQVNTEAFF. The CDR3 nucleotides read TGTGCCAGCAGCCAGCTACAGGTCAACACTGAAGCTTTCTTT. Using reference TRBV14 and TRBJ1-1 for the parts outside the CDR3, the full variable domain is EAGVTQFPSHSVIEKGQTVTLRCDPISGHDNLYWYRRVMGKEIKFLLHFVKESKQDESGMPNNRFLAERTGGTYSTLKVQPAELEDSGVYFCASSQLQVNTEAFFGQGTRLTVV.